This entry is about one TCR beta chain. The PCR contained 60 Vbeta and 13 Jbeta primers. Produced via immunoSEQ multiplex PCR; TCRdb's table is partial and in-frame only. The data contain just over 150,000 clones, around 83% of them singletons. This record belongs to a study of cytomegalovirus exposure and HLA in healthy donors. Germline V gene sequence: CDR1 SGHKS, CDR2 YYEKEE (reference sequence). J lost 5 bases, V lost 4 bases, and 4 bases had no gene match. CDR3 length: 14 residues. The clonotype originates from a man between 18 and 35 years old in good health and CMV-seropositive. The chain is built from TRBV5-5 and TRBJ1-2, with 11 bases aligning to TRBD1. The sample was PBMCs. In DNA form, the CDR3 reads TGTGCCAGCAGCGAGGACAGGGGGCGTTATGGCTACACCTTC. Encoded protein: CASSEDRGRYGYTF.